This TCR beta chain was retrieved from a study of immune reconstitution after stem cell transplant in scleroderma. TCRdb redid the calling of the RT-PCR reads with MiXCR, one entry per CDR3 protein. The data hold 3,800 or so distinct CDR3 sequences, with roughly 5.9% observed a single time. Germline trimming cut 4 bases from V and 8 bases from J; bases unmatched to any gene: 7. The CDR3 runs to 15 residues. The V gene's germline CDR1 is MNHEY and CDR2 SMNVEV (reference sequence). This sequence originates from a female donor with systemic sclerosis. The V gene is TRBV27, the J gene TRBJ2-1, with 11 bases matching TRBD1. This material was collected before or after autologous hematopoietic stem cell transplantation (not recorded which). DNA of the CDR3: TGTGCCAGCAGTTACGGGACAGGGGGTTGGGATGAGCAGTTCTTC. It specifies CASSYGTGGWDEQFF.